The T cell receptor beta chain described here comes from a study of identifying expanded T cells in peripheral blood. General observations from the study: Two-week clone count variance significantly increased as total template count grew. Over about two and four weeks, about 15 and 19 clones changed, versus roughly 1.1 between replicates.

Note on this clone: The antigen is undetermined.

During the collection period, no donor immune events like infections were recorded. The germline gives CDR1 SGHAT, CDR2 FQNNGV. The CDR3 sequence is 15 residues long. After removal of 0 bases from V and 5 bases from J, the junction contained 2 bases not matched to a gene. Sequencing was performed with immunoSEQ multiplex PCR; in TCRdb, only in-frame clones are kept and a portion is missing. The sample holds approximately 140,000 clones, approximately 86% seen once. The genes are TRBV11-2 and TRBJ2-2, with 8 positions matching TRBD1. The receptor was isolated from a person between 18 and 75 years old in good health. Sequencing was done on a sample of blood. Written as DNA, the CDR3 is TGTGCCAGCAGCTTAGACAGGGGGCTTACCGGGGAGCTGTTTTTT. Protein sequence: CASSLDRGLTGELFF.